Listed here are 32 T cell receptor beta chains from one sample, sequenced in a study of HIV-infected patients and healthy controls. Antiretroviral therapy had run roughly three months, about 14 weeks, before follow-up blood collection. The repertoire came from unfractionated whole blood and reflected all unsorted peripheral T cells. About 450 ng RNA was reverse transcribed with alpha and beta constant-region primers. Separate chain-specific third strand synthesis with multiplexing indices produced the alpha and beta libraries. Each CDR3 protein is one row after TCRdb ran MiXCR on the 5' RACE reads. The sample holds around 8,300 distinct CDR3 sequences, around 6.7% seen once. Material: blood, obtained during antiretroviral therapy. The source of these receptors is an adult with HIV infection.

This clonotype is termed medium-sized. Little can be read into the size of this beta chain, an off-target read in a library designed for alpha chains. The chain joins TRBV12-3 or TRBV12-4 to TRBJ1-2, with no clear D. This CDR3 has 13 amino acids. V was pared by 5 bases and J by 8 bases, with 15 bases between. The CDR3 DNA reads TGTGCCAGCAGTATCCCCGGACGGTTCGGCTACACCTTC. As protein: CASSIPGRFGYTF.

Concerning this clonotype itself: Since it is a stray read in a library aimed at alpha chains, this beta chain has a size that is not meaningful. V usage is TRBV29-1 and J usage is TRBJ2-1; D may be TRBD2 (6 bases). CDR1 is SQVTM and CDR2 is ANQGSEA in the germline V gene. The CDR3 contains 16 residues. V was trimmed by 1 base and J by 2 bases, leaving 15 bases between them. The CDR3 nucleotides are TGCAGCGTTGAAGCCAAGGGACTTACTACCTACAATGAGCAGTTCTTC. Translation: CSVEAKGLTTYNEQFF.

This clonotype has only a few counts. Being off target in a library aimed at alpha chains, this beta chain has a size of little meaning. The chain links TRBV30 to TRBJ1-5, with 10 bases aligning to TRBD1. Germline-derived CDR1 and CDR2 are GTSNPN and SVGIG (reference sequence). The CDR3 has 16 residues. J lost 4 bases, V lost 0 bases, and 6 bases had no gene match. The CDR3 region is CAWSVIGTGDNQPQHF. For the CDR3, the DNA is TGTGCCTGGAGTGTAATCGGGACAGGGGATAATCAGCCCCAGCATTTT.

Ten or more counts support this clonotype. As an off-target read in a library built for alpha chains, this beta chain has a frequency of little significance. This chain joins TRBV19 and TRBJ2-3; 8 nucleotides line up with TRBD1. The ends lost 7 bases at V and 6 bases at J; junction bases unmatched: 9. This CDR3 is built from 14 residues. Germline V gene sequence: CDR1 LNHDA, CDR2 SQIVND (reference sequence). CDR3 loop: CASNSGQGTDTQYF. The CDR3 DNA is TGTGCCAGTAACTCTGGACAGGGAACCGATACGCAGTATTTT.

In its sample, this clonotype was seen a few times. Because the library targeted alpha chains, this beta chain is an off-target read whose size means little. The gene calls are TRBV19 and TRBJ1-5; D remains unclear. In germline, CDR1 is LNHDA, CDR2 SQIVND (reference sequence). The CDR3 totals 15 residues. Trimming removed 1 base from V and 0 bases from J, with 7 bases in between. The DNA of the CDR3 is TGTGCCAGTAGTATAGGAGGATTTAGCAATCAGCCCCAGCATTTT. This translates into CASSIGGFSNQPQHF. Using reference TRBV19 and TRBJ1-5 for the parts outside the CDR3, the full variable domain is DGGITQSPKYLFRKEGQNVTLSCEQNLNHDAMYWYRQDPGQGLRLIYYSQIVNDFQKGDIAEGYSVSREKKESFPLTVTSAQKNPTAFYLCASSIGGFSNQPQHFGDGTRLSIL.

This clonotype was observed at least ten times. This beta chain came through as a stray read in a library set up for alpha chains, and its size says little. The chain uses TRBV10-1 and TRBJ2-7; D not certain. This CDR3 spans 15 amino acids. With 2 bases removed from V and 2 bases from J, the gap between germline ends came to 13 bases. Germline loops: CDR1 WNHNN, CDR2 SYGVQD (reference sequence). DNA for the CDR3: TGCGCCAGCAGTGAGGTGGGCGCCGACCCCTACGAGCAGTACTTC. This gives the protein CASSEVGADPYEQYF.

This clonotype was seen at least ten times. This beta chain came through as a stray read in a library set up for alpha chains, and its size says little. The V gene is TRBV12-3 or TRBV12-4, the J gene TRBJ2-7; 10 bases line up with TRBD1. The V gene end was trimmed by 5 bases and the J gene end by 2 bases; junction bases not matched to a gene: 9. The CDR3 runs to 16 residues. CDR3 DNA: TGTGCCAGCAGTCCACGCCACGGGACAGGGGCCTACGAGCAGTACTTC. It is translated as CASSPRHGTGAYEQYF.

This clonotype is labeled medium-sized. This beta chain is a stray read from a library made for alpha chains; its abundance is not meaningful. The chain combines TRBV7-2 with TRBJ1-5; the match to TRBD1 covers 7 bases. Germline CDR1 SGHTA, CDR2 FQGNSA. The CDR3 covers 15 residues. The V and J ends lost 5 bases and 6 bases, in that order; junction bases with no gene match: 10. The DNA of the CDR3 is TGTGCCAGCAGCCTTAAGACAGGGTTGGGTCAGCCCCAGCATTTT. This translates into CASSLKTGLGQPQHF.

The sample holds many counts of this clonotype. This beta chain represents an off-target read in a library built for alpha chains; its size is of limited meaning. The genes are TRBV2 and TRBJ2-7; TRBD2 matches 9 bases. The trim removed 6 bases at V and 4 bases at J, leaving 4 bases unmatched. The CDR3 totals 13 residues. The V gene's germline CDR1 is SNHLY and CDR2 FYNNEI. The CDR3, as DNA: TGTGCCAGCAGATCCCTAGCGGGGTACGAGCAGTACTTC. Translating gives CASRSLAGYEQYF.

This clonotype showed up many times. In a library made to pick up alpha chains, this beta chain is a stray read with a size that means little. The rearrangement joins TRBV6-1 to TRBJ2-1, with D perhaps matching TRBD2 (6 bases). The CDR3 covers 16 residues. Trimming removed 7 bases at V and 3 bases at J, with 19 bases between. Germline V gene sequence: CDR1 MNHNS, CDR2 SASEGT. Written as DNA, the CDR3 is TGTGCCAGCAATCAGGATACTAGCTCGGTCTACAATGAGCAGTTCTTC. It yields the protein CASNQDTSSVYNEQFF.

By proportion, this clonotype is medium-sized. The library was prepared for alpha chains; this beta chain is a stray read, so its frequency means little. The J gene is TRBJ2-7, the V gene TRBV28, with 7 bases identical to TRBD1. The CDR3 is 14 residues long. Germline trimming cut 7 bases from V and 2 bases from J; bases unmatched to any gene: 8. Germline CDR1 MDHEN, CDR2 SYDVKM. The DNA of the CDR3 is TGTGCCAGCAATACCGGGACAGAAACCTACGAGCAGTACTTC. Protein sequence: CASNTGTETYEQYF.

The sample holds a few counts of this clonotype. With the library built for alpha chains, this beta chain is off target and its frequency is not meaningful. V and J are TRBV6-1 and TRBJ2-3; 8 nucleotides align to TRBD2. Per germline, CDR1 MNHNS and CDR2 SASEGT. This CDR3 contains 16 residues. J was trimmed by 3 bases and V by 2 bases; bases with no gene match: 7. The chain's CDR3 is CASSEPASGQTDTQYF. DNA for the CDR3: TGTGCCAGCAGTGAACCAGCTAGCGGGCAAACAGATACGCAGTATTTT.

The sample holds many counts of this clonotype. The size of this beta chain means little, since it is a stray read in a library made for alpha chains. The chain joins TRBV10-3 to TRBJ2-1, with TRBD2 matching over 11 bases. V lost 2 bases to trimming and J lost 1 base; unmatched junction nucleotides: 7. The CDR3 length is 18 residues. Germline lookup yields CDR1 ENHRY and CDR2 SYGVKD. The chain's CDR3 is CAISEGSGRAYSYNEQFF. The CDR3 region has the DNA TGTGCCATCAGTGAGGGTAGCGGGAGGGCCTATTCCTACAATGAGCAGTTCTTC.

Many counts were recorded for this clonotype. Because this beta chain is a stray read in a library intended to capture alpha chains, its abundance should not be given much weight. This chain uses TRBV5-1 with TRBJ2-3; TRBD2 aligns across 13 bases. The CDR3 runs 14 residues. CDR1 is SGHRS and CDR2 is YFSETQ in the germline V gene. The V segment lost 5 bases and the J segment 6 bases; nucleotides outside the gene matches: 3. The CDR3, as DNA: TGCGCCAGCAGGACTAGCGGGAGGTGGGATACGCAGTATTTT. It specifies CASRTSGRWDTQYF.

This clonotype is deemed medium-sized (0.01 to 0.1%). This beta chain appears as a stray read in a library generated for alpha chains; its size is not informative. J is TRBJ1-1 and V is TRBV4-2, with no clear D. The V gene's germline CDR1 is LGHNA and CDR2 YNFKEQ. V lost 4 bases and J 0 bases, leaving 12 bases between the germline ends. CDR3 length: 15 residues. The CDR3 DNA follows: TGTGCCAGCAGCCCATCCGGGTTCATGAACACTGAAGCTTTCTTT. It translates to CASSPSGFMNTEAFF.

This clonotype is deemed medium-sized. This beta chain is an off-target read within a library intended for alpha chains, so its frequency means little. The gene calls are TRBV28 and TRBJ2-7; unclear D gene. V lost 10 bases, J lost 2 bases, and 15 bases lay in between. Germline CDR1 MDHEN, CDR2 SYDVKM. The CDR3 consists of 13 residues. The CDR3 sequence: CAKGFTPAYEQYF. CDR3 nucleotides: TGTGCCAAAGGTTTTACTCCCGCCTACGAGCAGTACTTC.

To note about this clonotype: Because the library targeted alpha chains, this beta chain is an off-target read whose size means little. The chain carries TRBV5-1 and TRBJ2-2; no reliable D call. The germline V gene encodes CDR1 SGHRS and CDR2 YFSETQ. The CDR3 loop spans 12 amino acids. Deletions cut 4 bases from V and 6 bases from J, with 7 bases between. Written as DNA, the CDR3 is TGCGCCAGCAGCCCCACCGCCGGGGAGCTGTTTTTT. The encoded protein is CASSPTAGELFF.

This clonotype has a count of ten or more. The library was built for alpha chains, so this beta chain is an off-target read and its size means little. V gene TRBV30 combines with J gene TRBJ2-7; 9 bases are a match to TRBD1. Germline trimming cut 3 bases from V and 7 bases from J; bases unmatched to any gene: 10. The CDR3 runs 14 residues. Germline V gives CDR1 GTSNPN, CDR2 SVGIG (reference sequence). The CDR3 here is CAWRLPGQGGEQYF. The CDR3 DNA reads TGTGCCTGGAGGCTTCCGGGACAGGGAGGTGAGCAGTACTTC.

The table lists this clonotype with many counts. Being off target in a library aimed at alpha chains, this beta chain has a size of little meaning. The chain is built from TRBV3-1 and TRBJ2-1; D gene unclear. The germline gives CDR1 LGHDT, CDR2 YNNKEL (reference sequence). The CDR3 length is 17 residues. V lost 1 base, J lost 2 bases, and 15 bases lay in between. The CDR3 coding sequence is TGTGCCAGCAGCCAAGCCTGGGGAAGGGTCACCTACAATGAGCAGTTCTTC. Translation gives CASSQAWGRVTYNEQFF.

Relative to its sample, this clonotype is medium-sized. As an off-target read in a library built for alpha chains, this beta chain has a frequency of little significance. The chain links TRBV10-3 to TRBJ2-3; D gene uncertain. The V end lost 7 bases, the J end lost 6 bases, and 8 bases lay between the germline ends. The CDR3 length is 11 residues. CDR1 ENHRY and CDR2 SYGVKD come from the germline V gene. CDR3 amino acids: CAIKVGDTQYF. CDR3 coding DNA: TGTGCCATCAAGGTGGGGGATACGCAGTATTTT.

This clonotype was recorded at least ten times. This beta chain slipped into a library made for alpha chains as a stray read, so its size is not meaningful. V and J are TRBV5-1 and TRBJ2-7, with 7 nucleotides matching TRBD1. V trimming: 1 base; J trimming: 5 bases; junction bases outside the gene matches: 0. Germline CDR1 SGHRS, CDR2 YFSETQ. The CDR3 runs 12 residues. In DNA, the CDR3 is TGCGCCAGCAGCTTGCAGGGGGACGAGCAGTACTTC. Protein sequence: CASSLQGDEQYF.

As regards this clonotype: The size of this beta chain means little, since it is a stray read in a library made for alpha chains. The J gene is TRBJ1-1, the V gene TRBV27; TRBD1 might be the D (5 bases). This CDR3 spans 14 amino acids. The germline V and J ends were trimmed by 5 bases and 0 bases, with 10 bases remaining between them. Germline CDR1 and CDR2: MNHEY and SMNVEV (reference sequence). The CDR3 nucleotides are TGTGCCAGCAGTCCCCGACAGCTGAACACTGAAGCTTTCTTT. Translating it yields CASSPRQLNTEAFF.

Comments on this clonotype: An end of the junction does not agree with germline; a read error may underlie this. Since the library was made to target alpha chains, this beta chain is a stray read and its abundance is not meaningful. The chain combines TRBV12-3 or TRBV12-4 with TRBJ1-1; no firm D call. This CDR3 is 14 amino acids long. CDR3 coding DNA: TGTGCCAGCAGTTTGGCCGTACTGAACACTAAAGCTTTCTTT. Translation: CASSLAVLNTKAFF.

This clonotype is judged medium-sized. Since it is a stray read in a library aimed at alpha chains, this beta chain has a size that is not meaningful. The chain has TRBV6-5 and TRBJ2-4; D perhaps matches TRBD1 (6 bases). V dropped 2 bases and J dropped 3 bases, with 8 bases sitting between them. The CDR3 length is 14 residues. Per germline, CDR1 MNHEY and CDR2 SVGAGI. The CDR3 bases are TGTGCCAGCAGTTACAGCAGGGGCAAAAACATTCAGTACTTC. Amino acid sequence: CASSYSRGKNIQYF.

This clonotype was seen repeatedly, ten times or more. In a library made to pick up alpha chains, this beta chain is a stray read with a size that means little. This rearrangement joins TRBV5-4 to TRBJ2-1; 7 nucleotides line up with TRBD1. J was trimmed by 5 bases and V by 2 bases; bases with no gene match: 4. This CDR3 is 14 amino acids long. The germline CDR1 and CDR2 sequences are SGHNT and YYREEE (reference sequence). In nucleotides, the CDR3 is TGTGCCAGCAGCTTAGGGGGCGATCACAATGAGCAGTTCTTC. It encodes CASSLGGDHNEQFF. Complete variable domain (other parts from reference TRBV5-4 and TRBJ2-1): ETGVTQSPTHLIKTRGQQVTLRCSSQSGHNTVSWYQQALGQGPQFIFQYYREEENGRGNFPPRFSGLQFPNYSSELNVNALELDDSALYLCASSLGGDHNEQFFGPGTRLTVL.

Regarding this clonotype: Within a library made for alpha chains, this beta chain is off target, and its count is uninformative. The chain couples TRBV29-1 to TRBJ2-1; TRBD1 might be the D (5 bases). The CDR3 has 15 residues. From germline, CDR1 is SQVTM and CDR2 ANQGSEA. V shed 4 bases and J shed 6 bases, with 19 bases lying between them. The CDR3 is CSVVGVGLEFNEQFF. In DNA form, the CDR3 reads TGCAGCGTTGTAGGGGTTGGCCTAGAGTTCAATGAGCAGTTCTTC.

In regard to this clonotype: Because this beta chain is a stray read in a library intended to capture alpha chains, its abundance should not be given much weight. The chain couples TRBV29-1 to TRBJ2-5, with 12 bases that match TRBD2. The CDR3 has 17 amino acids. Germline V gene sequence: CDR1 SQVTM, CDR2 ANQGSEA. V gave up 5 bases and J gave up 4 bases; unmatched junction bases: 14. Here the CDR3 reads CSVSGLLAGGPGETQYF. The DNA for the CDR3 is TGCAGCGTTAGTGGTCTGCTAGCGGGAGGGCCGGGAGAGACCCAGTACTTC.

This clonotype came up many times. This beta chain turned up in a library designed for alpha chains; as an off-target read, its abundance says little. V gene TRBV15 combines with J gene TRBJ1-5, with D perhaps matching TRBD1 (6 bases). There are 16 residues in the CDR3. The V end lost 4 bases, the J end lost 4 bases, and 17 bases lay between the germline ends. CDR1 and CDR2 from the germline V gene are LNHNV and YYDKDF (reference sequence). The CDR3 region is CATSILKDSPNQPQHF. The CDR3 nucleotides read TGTGCCACCAGCATTCTTAAGGACAGTCCTAATCAGCCCCAGCATTTT.

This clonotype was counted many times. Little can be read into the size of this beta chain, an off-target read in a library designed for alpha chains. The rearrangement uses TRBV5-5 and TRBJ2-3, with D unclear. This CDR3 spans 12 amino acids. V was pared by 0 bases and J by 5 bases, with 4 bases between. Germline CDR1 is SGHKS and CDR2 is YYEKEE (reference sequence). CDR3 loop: CASSLAVDTQYF. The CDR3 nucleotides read TGTGCCAGCAGCTTGGCCGTAGATACGCAGTATTTT.

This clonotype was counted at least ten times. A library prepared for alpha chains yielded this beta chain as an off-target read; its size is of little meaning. CDR3 DNA sequence: TGTGCCAGCAGCCCGACTAGCGGGAGGGTCGGTTGGAATGAGCAGTTCTTC. This sequence encodes CASSPTSGRVGWNEQFF. The V gene is TRBV28, the J gene TRBJ2-1, with 14 bases matching TRBD2. There are 17 residues in the CDR3. Trimming at V came to 6 bases and at J to 7 bases, leaving 11 bases not matched to a gene. Germline lookup yields CDR1 MDHEN and CDR2 SYDVKM. The whole variable domain, filled in from reference TRBV28 and TRBJ2-1, reads DVKVTQSSRYLVKRTGEKVFLECVQDMDHENMFWYRQDPGLGLRLIYFSYDVKMKEKGDIPEGYSVSREKKERFSLILESASTNQTSMYLCASSPTSGRVGWNEQFFGPGTRLTVL.

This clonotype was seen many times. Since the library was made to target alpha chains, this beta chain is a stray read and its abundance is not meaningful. The CDR3 DNA sequence: TGTGCCAGCAGCCCCACCACAGGAACCTACGAGCAGTACTTC. It encodes CASSPTTGTYEQYF. The J gene is TRBJ2-7, the V gene TRBV9; possible D gene TRBD1, 5 bases. This CDR3 contains 14 residues. CDR1 is SGDLS, CDR2 YYNGEE, per germline. Trimming cost V 4 bases and J 2 bases, with 13 bases left between them.

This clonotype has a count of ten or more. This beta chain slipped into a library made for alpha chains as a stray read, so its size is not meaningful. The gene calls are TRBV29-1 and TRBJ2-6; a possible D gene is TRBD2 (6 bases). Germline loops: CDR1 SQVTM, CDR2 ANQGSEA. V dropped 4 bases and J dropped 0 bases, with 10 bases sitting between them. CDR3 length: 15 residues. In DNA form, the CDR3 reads TGCAGCGTTGGGGGGGTGAACTCTGGGGCCAACGTCCTGACTTTC. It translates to CSVGGVNSGANVLTF.